This T cell receptor (beta chain) was identified during a study of human versus mouse CDR3 diversity and MHC coevolution. Concerning this clone itself: Its target is unknown. Other DNA variants within this sample encode the same CDR3.

Naive CD4 T cells were sorted as CD45RO-negative, CD62L-positive. The CDR3 has 12 amino acids. The V and J ends lost 4 bases and 3 bases respectively, with 8 bases between them. Looked up from germline, CDR1 is SGHRS and CDR2 is YFSETQ. Points from the study as a whole: About 1.6 million TCR beta clonotypes were estimated for humans, the largest repertoire.

Only in-frame clones appear in the TCRdb table, and some are missing; sequencing was by immunoSEQ multiplex PCR. The sample lists more than 60,000 clones; about nine tenths were seen once. J is TRBJ2-7 and V is TRBV5-1, with D perhaps TRBD1 (5 bases). The sequence came from a person aged 25-75 years in good health. Sequenced: naive CD4+ T cells from blood. Subset noted: CD45RO-negative CD62L-positive naive CD4 T cells. This chain's CDR3 is CASSLQGYEQYF. In nucleotides, the CDR3 is TGCGCCAGCAGCCTTCAGGGCTACGAGCAGTACTTC.